The TCR beta chain described here comes from a study of CD8 T cells in Susac syndrome. V was cut by 6 bases and J by 9 bases, with 14 bases left in between. The germline V gene encodes CDR1 MNHEY and CDR2 SVGAGI. The CDR3 totals 12 residues. The authors reverse transcribed 0.5 to 1 ug RNA with random hexamers. An immunoSEQ multiplex PCR generated amplified TCR beta CDR3 products spanning 54 Vbeta and 13 Jbeta. MiXCR, run by TCRdb on the immunoSEQ multiplex PCR reads, gives a single entry per CDR3 protein. The sample lists about 180,000 distinct CDR3 sequences, almost 96% occurring once. Overall study results and limits: The relatively small number of individuals in the TCR sequencing and HLA analysis was acknowledged by the study.

TCR beta sequencing covered blood CD8+ and CD4+ T cells. TEMRA cells were FACS-enriched and CD8+ and CD4+ T cells negatively isolated. As for this clonotype: The antigen is unknown.

This rearrangement joins TRBV6-5 to TRBJ2-5; D not resolved. Sequenced sample: CD4+ T cells from PBMCs. The sequence came from a human donor with multiple sclerosis. CDR3 protein: CASRYEGGAQYF. CDR3 nucleotide sequence: TGTGCCAGCAGATATGAAGGTGGGGCCCAGTACTTC.